This T cell receptor (beta chain) appears in the sequencing data of a study of cytomegalovirus exposure and HLA in healthy donors. With 60 Vbeta and 13 Jbeta primers, the PCR was carried out. TCRdb's copy holds only in-frame clones and misses some; the assay was immunoSEQ multiplex PCR. The sample carries approximately 170,000 clones, over 65% recorded once. Trimming pared 4 bases from V and 2 bases from J, leaving 6 bases between. Germline V gives CDR1 SGHDT, CDR2 YYEEEE. CDR3 length: 12 residues. On this clone itself: The same CDR3 can be traced to other DNA sequences in this sample.

This receptor was identified in a man younger than 35 in good health and CMV-seropositive. The chain uses TRBV5-6 and TRBJ1-2; no definite D call. Sequencing was done on a sample of PBMCs. This CDR3 reads CASSAGNYGYTF. CDR3 sequence (DNA): TGTGCCAGCAGCGCAGGAAACTATGGCTACACCTTC.